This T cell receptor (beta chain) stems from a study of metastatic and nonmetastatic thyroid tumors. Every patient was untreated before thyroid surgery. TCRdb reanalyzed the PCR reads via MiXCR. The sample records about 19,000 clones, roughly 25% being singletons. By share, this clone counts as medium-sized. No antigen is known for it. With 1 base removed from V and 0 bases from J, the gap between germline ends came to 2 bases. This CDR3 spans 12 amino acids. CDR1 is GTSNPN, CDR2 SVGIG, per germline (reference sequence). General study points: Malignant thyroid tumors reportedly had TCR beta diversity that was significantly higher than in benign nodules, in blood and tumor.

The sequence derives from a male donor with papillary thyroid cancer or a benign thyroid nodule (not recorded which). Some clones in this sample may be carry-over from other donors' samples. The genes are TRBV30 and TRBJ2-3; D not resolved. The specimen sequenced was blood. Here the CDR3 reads CAWSASTDTQYF. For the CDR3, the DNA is TGTGCCTGGAGTGCAAGCACAGATACGCAGTATTTT.